The 14 T cell receptor beta chains below were found in one sample sequenced in a study of cytomegalovirus exposure and HLA in healthy donors. The PCR was carried out with 60 Vbeta primers and 13 Jbeta primers. The method was immunoSEQ multiplex PCR; TCRdb's version includes in-frame clones alone and lacks a portion of them. Among 90,000 to 120,000 clones listed, about four fifths were seen once. Sequencing was carried out using PBMCs. The receptors here all came from a man aged 30 to 45 in good health and CMV-seropositive.

The chain is built from TRBV5-1 and TRBJ1-1; D is ambiguous. Deletions cut 0 bases from V and 4 bases from J, with 10 bases between. The CDR3 loop spans 14 amino acids. In germline, CDR1 is SGHRS, CDR2 YFSETQ. The CDR3 reads CASSLVGRTTEAFF. In nucleotides, the CDR3 is TGCGCCAGCAGCTTGGTGGGGAGAACCACTGAAGCTTTCTTT.

This clone was picked up one time. The V gene is TRBV6-1, the J gene TRBJ2-7, with TRBD1 matching 9 bases. This CDR3 region has 15 residues. CDR1 MNHNS and CDR2 SASEGT come from the germline V gene. Germline trimming cut 5 bases from V and 3 bases from J; bases unmatched to any gene: 8. The DNA for the CDR3 is TGTGCCAGCAGTTCCACCGGGACAGGGCACTACGAGCAGTACTTC. Its translation is CASSSTGTGHYEQYF.

The V call is TRBV5-4, the J call TRBJ2-3; TRBD2 agrees at 7 bases. CDR3 length: 14 amino acids. The V segment lost 4 bases and the J segment 4 bases; nucleotides outside the gene matches: 6. CDR1 is SGHNT and CDR2 is YYREEE in the germline V gene (reference sequence). As DNA, the CDR3 is TGTGCCAGCAGCCCCCGTGGGGGGGCAGATACGCAGTATTTT. Its protein is CASSPRGGADTQYF.

The V and J genes are TRBV27 and TRBJ2-3, with 11 positions matching TRBD2. The V and J ends lost 5 bases and 0 bases, in that order; junction bases with no gene match: 4. The germline V gene has CDR1 MNHEY and CDR2 SMNVEV (reference sequence). CDR3 size: 16 residues. CDR3 sequence reads: CASSLRLAGSTDTQYF. The DNA for the CDR3 is TGTGCCAGCAGTCTTAGACTAGCGGGGAGCACAGATACGCAGTATTTT.

Turning to this clone: Mismatch with germline at one junction end may stem from a read error. The rearrangement joins TRBV12-5 to TRBJ2-1, with 9 bases fitting TRBD1. Germline V CDR1 and CDR2: LGHNT, FRNRAP. The CDR3 sequence is 15 residues long. The CDR3 region is CAGGGQGLSYNEQFF. The CDR3 DNA follows: TGTGCTGGTGGGGGACAGGGCCTCTCCTACAATGAGCAGTTCTTC. The variable domain in full, with the rest retrieved from reference TRBV12-5 and TRBJ2-1, is DARVTQTPRHKVTEMGQEVTMRCQPILGHNTVFWYRQTMMQGLELLAYFRNRAPLDDSGMPKDRFSAEMPDATLATLKIQPSEPRDSAVYFCAGGGQGLSYNEQFFGPGTRLTVL.

This chain uses TRBV19 with TRBJ1-1; no reliable D call. Trimming took off 5 bases at V and 1 base at J, with 17 bases between the two ends. The CDR3 contains 16 residues. Germline V gene data show CDR1 as LNHDA and CDR2 as SQIVND (reference sequence). The CDR3 nucleotides read TGTGCCAGTAGTCCCGGCCGTGACGGGAGGAACACTGAAGCTTTCTTT. Protein: CASSPGRDGRNTEAFF.

Comment on this clone: One end of the junction varies from germline; a read error may be responsible. The chain couples TRBV11-3 to TRBJ2-3; D gene uncertain. Germline-derived CDR1 and CDR2 are SGHNT and YENEEA. The CDR3 spans 14 residues. This CDR3 reads CVSQLALNTDTQYF. The CDR3 DNA follows: TGTGTCAGCCAATTAGCTTTAAACACAGATACGCAGTATTTT.

The gene calls are TRBV5-1 and TRBJ1-3; 7 bases are shared with TRBD1. Germline CDR1 SGHRS, CDR2 YFSETQ. The CDR3 runs 15 residues. V lost 4 bases, J lost 1 base, and 5 bases stayed unmatched. The CDR3, as DNA: TGCGCCAGCAGCGGGTCGACAGGGTCTGGAAACACCATATATTTT. Translating it yields CASSGSTGSGNTIYF.

The chain carries TRBV4-2 and TRBJ2-7; 10 bases match TRBD2. Germline-derived CDR1 and CDR2 are LGHNA and YNFKEQ. The CDR3 sequence is 15 residues long. V shed 6 bases and J 0 bases; nucleotides not matched to a gene: 5. The CDR3 nucleotides are TGTGCCAGCAGTCTTGCTAGCGGGAGCTCCTACGAGCAGTACTTC. This gives the protein CASSLASGSSYEQYF.

Concerning this clone: Distinct nucleotide sequences in the sample also encode this CDR3. J is TRBJ1-5 and V is TRBV30, with unresolved D. Germline CDR1 is GTSNPN and CDR2 is SVGIG (reference sequence). CDR3 length: 14 residues. V shed 0 bases and J shed 2 bases, with 8 bases lying between them. The CDR3 nucleotides read TGTGCCTGGAGTGTTACGGAGGGCAATCAGCCCCAGCATTTT. It codes for CAWSVTEGNQPQHF.

Details on this clone: A junction end diverges from the germline sequence, so it may reflect a read error. The chain carries TRBV27 and TRBJ2-6, with D possibly TRBD1 on 5 matching bases. The CDR3 has 14 amino acids. Germline-derived CDR1 and CDR2 are MNHEY and SMNVEV (reference sequence). The DNA of the CDR3 is TGTGCCAGCAGAAAAGGGGCTGGGGCCAACGGCCTGACTTTC. As protein: CASRKGAGANGLTF.

The chain has TRBV6-5 and TRBJ1-4; TRBD1 is a possible D gene (5 bases). The ends were cut back, 0 bases at V and 4 bases at J, with 12 bases in the middle. Germline V gene sequence: CDR1 MNHEY, CDR2 SVGAGI. This CDR3 comprises 16 residues. CDR3 in amino acids: CASSYSIPGGNEKLFF. CDR3 coding DNA: TGTGCCAGCAGTTACTCGATCCCCGGGGGTAATGAAAAACTGTTTTTT.

V gene TRBV18 combines with J gene TRBJ1-2, with 9 bases identical to TRBD1. Unmatched junction bases numbered 4, after V lost 2 bases and J lost 0 bases. Germline V gene data show CDR1 as KGHSH and CDR2 as LQKENI. CDR3 length: 16 residues. The CDR3: CASSPDRDRANYGYTF. The DNA for the CDR3 is TGTGCCAGCTCACCAGACCGGGACAGGGCTAACTATGGCTACACCTTC.

In its sample, this clone was seen a few times. This sequence joins TRBV19 and TRBJ1-1; TRBD1 matches 8 bases. The CDR3 runs to 14 residues. J gave up 2 bases and V 7 bases, and 6 bases lay outside the gene matches. The germline CDR1 and CDR2 sequences are LNHDA and SQIVND (reference sequence). The CDR3 loop reads CASTQDRVNTEAFF. Here the CDR3 DNA reads TGTGCCAGTACCCAGGACAGGGTAAACACTGAAGCTTTCTTT.